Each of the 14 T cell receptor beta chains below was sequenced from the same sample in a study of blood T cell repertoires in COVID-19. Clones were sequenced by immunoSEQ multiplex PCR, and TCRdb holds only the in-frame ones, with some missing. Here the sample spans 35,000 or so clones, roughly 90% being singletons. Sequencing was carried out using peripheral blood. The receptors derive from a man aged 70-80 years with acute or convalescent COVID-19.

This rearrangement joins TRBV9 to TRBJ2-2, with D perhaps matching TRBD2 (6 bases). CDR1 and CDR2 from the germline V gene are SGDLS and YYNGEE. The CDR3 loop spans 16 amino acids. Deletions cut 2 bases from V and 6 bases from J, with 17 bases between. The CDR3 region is CASSVRGRRTAGELFF. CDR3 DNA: TGTGCCAGCAGCGTGCGGGGCAGGAGGACCGCCGGGGAGCTGTTTTTT.

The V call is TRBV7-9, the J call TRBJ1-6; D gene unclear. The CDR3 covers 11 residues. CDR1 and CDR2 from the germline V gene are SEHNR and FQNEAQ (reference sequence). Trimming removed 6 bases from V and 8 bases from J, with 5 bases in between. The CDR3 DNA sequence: TGTGCCAGCAGTAATGATTCACCCCTCCACTTT. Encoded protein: CASSNDSPLHF.

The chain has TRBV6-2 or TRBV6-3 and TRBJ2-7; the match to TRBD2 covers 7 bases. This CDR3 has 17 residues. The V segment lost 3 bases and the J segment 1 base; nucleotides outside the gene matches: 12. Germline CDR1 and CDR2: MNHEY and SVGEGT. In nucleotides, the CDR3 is TGTGCCAGCAGTTATAAGGCGGAGCGGGGCGGATCCTACGAGCAGTACTTC. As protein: CASSYKAERGGSYEQYF.

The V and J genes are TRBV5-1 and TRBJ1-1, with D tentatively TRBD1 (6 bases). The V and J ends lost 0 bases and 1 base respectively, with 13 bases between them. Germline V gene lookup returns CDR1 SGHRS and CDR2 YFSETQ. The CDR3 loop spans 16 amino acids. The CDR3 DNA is TGCGCCAGCAGCTTGGCCTTAGGACAGACGAACACTGAAGCTTTCTTT. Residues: CASSLALGQTNTEAFF.

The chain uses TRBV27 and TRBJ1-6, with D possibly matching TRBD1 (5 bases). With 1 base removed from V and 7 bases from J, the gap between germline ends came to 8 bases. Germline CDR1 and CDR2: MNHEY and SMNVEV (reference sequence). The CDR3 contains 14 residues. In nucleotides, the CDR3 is TGTGCCAGCAGTTTATGGGGGGAGAATTCACCCCTCCACTTT. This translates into CASSLWGENSPLHF.

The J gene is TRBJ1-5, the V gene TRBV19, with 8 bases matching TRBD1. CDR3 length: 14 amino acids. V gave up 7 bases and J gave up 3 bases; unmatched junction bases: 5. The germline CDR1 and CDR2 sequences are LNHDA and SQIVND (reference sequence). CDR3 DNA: TGTGCCAGTAAATCGGGACAGGTCAATCAGCCCCAGCATTTT. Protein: CASKSGQVNQPQHF.

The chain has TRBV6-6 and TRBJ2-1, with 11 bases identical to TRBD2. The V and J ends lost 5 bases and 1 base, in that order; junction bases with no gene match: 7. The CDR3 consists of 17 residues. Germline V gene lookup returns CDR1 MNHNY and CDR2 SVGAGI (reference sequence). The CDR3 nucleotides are TGTGCCAGCAGTCCCCCGGGACTAGCGGATTCCTACAATGAGCAGTTCTTC. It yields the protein CASSPPGLADSYNEQFF.

DNA of the CDR3: TGTGCCAGCAGTTACCGGGAGGGAGAAAAACTGTTTTTT. Amino acids: CASSYREGEKLFF. The rearrangement joins TRBV6-5 to TRBJ1-4; D call uncertain. Germline values: CDR1 MNHEY, CDR2 SVGAGI. The CDR3 sequence is 13 residues long. Trimming left V 2 bases short and J 8 bases short, with 9 bases between.

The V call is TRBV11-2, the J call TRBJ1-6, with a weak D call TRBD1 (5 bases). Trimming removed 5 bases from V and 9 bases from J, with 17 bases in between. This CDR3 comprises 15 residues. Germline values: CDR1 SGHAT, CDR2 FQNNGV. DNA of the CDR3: TGTGCCAGCAGCGGCCCCGGGGGAGGGGTTTCACCCCTCCACTTT. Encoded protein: CASSGPGGGVSPLHF.

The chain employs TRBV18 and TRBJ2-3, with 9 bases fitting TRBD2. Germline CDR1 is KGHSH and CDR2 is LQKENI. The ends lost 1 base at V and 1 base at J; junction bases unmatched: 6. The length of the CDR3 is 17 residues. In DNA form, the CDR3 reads TGTGCCAGCTCACCACAGGCGGCGGGAGGGGGCACAGATACGCAGTATTTT. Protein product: CASSPQAAGGGTDTQYF.

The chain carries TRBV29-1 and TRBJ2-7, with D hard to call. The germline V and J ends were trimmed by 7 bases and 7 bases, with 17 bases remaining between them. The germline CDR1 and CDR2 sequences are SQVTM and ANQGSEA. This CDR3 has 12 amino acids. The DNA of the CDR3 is TGCAGCGCCCAAATGAGCGTATTGGAGCAGTACTTC. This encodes CSAQMSVLEQYF.

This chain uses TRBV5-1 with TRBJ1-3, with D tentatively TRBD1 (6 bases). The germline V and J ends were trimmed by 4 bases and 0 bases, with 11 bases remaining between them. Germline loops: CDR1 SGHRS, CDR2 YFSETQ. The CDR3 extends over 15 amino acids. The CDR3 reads CASSLQGDSGNTIYF. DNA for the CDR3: TGCGCCAGCAGCCTACAGGGCGACTCTGGAAACACCATATATTTT.

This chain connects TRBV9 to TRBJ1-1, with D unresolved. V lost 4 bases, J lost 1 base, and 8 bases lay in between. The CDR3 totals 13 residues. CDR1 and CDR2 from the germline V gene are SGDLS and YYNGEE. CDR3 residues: CASSPGPNTEAFF. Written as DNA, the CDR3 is TGTGCCAGCAGCCCAGGTCCGAACACTGAAGCTTTCTTT.

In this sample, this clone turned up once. CDR3 DNA: TGTGCCAGCAGTTACTCTGGACAACAGTTCTTC. Amino acid sequence: CASSYSGQQFF. The V gene is TRBV6-5, the J gene TRBJ2-1; D is perhaps TRBD1 (5 bases). Germline-derived CDR1 and CDR2 are MNHEY and SVGAGI. There are 11 residues in the CDR3. Trimming removed 0 bases at V and 13 bases at J, with 7 bases between.